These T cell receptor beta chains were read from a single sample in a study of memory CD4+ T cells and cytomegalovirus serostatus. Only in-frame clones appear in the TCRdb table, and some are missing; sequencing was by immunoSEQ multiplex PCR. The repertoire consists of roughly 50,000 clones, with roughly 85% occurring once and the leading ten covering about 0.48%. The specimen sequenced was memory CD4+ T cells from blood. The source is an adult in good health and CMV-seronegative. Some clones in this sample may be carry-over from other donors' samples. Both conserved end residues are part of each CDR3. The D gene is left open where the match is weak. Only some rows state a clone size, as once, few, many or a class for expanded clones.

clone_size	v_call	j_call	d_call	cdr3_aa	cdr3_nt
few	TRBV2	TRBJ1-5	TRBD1	CASSRDRSLGHQPQHF	TGTGCCAGCAGCCGGGACAGGTCATTAGGCCATCAGCCCCAGCATTTT
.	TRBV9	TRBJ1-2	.	CASSLSIVRGQVYTF	TGTGCCAGCAGCCTGAGCATTGTCCGTGGGCAAGTTTACACCTTC
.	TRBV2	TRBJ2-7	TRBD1	CASGPRTGRYEQYF	TGTGCCAGCGGTCCCAGGACAGGGCGATACGAGCAGTACTTC
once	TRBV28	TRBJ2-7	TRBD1	CASNEGQGEDYEQYF	TGTGCCAGCAACGAAGGACAGGGGGAAGACTACGAGCAGTACTTC
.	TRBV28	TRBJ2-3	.	CASSLDNYGTQYF	TGTGCCAGCAGTTTAGACAATTACGGTACGCAGTATTTT
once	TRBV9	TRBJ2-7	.	CASSRDLGEQYF	TGTGCCAGCAGCCGCGACCTCGGCGAGCAGTACTTC
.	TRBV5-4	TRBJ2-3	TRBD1	CASSRTGTGVHTQYF	TGTGCCAGCAGCCGAACCGGGACAGGGGTTCATACGCAGTATTTT
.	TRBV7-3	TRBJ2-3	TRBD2	CASSLLGGSGPTDTQYF	TGTGCCAGCAGCTTACTGGGCGGGAGTGGACCCACAGATACGCAGTATTTT
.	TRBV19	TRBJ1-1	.	CASSIGRNTEAFF	TGTGCCAGTAGTATAGGGCGGAACACTGAAGCTTTCTTT
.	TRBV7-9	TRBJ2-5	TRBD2	CASSTSGRETQYF	TGTGCCAGCAGCACTAGCGGGAGGGAGACCCAGTACTTC
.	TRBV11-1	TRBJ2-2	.	CASSFLGGTGELFF	TGTGCCAGCAGCTTTCTCGGCGGCACCGGGGAGCTGTTTTTT
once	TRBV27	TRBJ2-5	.	CASSLSGRDGTQYF	TGTGCCAGCAGTTTGAGCGGGCGGGATGGGACCCAGTACTTC
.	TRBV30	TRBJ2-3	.	CAWSVGLASTDTQYF	TGTGCCTGGAGTGTTGGGTTAGCGAGCACAGATACGCAGTATTTT
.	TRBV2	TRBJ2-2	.	CASTGTVNTGELFF	TGTGCCAGCACCGGGACCGTAAACACCGGGGAGCTGTTTTTT
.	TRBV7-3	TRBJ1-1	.	CASSRTRNTEAFF	TGTGCCAGCAGCAGGACAAGGAACACTGAAGCTTTCTTT
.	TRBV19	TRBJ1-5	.	CASKTAGRNQPQHF	TGTGCCAGTAAAACAGCGGGTCGCAATCAGCCCCAGCATTTT
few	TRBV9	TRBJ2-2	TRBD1	CASSVMQGATGELFF	TGTGCCAGCAGCGTAATGCAGGGGGCAACCGGGGAGCTGTTTTTT
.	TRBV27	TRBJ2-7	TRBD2	CASSFSGTSYEQYF	TGTGCCAGCAGTTTTAGCGGGACCTCCTACGAGCAGTACTTC
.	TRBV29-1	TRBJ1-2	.	CSVAWGGYGYTF	TGCAGCGTTGCGTGGGGGGGATATGGCTACACCTTC
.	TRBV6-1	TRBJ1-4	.	CASSEMPRGATNEKLFF	TGTGCCAGCAGTGAAATGCCCAGGGGCGCAACTAATGAAAAACTGTTTTTT
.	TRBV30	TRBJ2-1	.	CAWSVYPNNEQFF	TGTGCCTGGAGTGTATACCCTAACAATGAGCAGTTCTTC
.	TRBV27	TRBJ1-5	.	CASAAGGSLSNQPQHF	TGTGCCAGCGCTGCCGGCGGTAGCTTGAGCAATCAGCCCCAGCATTTT
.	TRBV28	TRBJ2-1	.	CASSLFNTGKDEQFF	TGTGCCAGCAGTTTATTTAACACAGGCAAGGATGAGCAGTTCTTC
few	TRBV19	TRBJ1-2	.	CATRDSRNMATNYGYTF	TGTGCCACACGGGACTCGCGTAACATGGCAACTAACTATGGCTACACCTTC
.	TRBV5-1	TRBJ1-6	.	CASSRDTNSPLHF	TGCGCCAGCAGCCGGGACACTAATTCACCCCTCCACTTT
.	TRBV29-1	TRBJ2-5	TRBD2	CSVVPSGLRETQYF	TGCAGCGTTGTACCTAGCGGGCTGCGGGAGACCCAGTACTTC
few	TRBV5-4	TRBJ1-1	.	CASSLDRLNTEAFF	TGTGCCAGCAGCTTGGACAGATTGAACACTGAAGCTTTCTTT
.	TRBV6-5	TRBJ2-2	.	CASSYVFTGSGELFF	TGTGCCAGCAGTTACGTGTTCACAGGGTCCGGGGAGCTGTTTTTT
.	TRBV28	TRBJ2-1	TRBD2	CASLLAGVKRNEQFF	TGTGCCAGCCTCTTAGCGGGAGTGAAGAGGAATGAGCAGTTCTTC
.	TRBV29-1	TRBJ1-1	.	CSVGRGRRGFGTEAFF	TGCAGCGTAGGGCGGGGCAGGAGGGGGTTTGGCACTGAAGCTTTCTTT
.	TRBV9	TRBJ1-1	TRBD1	CASSPTGTATEAFF	TGTGCCAGCAGCCCAACAGGGACAGCCACTGAAGCTTTCTTT
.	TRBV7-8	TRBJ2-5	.	CASQGMGRETQYF	TGTGCCAGCCAGGGGATGGGTCGAGAGACCCAGTACTTC
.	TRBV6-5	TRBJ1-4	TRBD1	CASSQGQTHEKLFF	TGTGCCAGCAGTCAGGGACAGACCCATGAAAAACTGTTTTTT
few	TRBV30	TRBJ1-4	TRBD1	CAWSVTGTGFFNEKLFF	TGTGCCTGGAGTGTAACCGGGACAGGGTTCTTTAATGAAAAACTGTTTTTT
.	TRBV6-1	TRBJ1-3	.	CATRQDPTGNTIYF	TGTGCCACCAGACAGGACCCCACTGGAAACACCATATATTTT
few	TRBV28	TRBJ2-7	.	CASERDSYEQYF	TGTGCCAGCGAGCGGGACAGCTACGAGCAGTACTTC
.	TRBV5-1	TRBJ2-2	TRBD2	CASSSGNANTGELFF	TGCGCCAGCTCTAGCGGGAACGCGAACACCGGGGAGCTGTTTTTT
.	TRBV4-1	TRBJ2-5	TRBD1	CASSQGGTGPETQYF	TGCGCCAGCAGCCAAGGGGGGACAGGGCCAGAGACCCAGTACTTC
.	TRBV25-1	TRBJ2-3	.	CASSEAPQGTDTQYF	TGTGCCAGCAGTGAGGCCCCCCAGGGGACAGATACGCAGTATTTT
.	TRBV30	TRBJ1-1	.	CAWSVLVGRGAFF	TGTGCCTGGAGTGTACTGGTGGGAAGGGGAGCTTTCTTT
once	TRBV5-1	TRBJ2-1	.	CASTGDQYNEQFF	TGCGCCAGCACCGGGGACCAGTACAATGAGCAGTTCTTC
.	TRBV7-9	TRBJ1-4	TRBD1	CASSSPGTGGKLFF	TGTGCCAGCAGCTCACCCGGGACAGGGGGAAAACTGTTTTTT
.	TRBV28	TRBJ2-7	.	CASSLGGWANEQYF	TGTGCCAGCAGTTTAGGTGGGTGGGCTAACGAGCAGTACTTC
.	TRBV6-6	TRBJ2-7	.	CATRDQTPEQYF	TGTGCCACCCGGGACCAGACGCCCGAGCAGTACTTC
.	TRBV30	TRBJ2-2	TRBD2	CAWSGLAGIGGELFF	TGTGCCTGGAGTGGCTTAGCGGGAATTGGCGGGGAGCTGTTTTTT